This T cell receptor (beta chain) was sequenced in a study of blood T cell repertoires in COVID-19. Study at large: Acute and convalescent COVID-19 samples came from the United States, Italy and Spain.

Clones were sequenced by immunoSEQ multiplex PCR, and TCRdb holds only the in-frame ones, with some missing. The sample carries 200,000 to 250,000 clones, roughly 88% recorded once. CDR1 SGHNT and CDR2 YYREEE come from the germline V gene (reference sequence). V lost 0 bases, J lost 8 bases, and 11 bases lay in between. The CDR3 is 14 residues long. The chain is built from TRBV5-4 and TRBJ1-4; unclear D gene. The sequence was collected from a man aged 18-30 years with active or convalescent COVID-19. Sequencing was done on a sample of peripheral blood. The CDR3 region has the DNA TGTGCCAGCAGCTTGGGTCCGCAGAGGGAAAAACTGTTTTTT. Amino acids: CASSLGPQREKLFF.